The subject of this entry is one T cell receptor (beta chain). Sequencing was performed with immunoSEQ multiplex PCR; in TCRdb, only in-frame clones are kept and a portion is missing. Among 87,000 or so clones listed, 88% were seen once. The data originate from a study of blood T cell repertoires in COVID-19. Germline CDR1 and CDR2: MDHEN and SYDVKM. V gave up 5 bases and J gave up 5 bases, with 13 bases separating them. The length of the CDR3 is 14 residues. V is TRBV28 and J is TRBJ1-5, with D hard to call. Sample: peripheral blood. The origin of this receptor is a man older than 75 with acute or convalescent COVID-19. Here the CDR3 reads CASSPSLQDQPQHF. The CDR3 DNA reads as TGTGCCAGCAGTCCAAGTCTCCAGGATCAGCCCCAGCATTTT.